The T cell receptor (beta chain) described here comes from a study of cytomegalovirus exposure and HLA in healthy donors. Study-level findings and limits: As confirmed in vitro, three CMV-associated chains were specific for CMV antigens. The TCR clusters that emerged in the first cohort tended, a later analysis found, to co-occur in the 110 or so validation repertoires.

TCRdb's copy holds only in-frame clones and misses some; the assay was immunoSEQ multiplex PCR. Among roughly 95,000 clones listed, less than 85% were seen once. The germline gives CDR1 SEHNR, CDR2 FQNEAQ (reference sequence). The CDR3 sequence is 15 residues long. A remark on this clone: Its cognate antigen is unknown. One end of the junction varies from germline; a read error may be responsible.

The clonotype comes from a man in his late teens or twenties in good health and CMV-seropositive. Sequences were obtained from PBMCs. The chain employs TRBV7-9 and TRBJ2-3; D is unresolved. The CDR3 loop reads CASTLTGTRYGTQYF. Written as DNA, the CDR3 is TGTGCCAGCACCTTAACCGGTACTCGCTATGGTACGCAGTATTTT.